The 18 T cell receptor beta chains below were found in one sample sequenced in a study of OX40 agonist ivuxolimab in advanced cancers. Some clones are missing from TCRdb's copy, which holds only in-frame ones; the method was immunoSEQ multiplex PCR. The data show 96,000 or so clones, roughly 80% seen once. Here the sequenced sample was CD4+ or CD8+ T cells sorted from blood, taken in a trial of the OX40 agonist ivuxolimab. These receptors originate from an adult with an advanced solid tumor such as melanoma, head and neck, liver or kidney cancer.

The V call is TRBV7-8, the J call TRBJ2-5; possibly TRBD1 for D (5 bases). The germline V gene encodes CDR1 SGHVS and CDR2 FQNEAQ. This CDR3 is built from 11 residues. Trimming removed 4 bases from V and 11 bases from J, with 11 bases in between. For the CDR3, the DNA is TGTGCCAGCAGCTCTCTAGGGGCACAGTACTTC. The encoded protein is CASSSLGAQYF.

The genes are TRBV7-9 and TRBJ2-5, with a possible D match to TRBD2 (5 bases). Looked up from germline, CDR1 is SEHNR and CDR2 is FQNEAQ (reference sequence). Deletions cut 10 bases from V and 2 bases from J, with 17 bases between. This CDR3 is built from 14 residues. The CDR3 nucleotides are TGTGCCACCGGACGGGGATCTTCTCAAGAGACCCAGTACTTC. Protein: CATGRGSSQETQYF.

The chain uses TRBV5-6 and TRBJ2-2; 9 positions agree with TRBD1. Per the germline V gene, CDR1 is SGHDT and CDR2 is YYEEEE. This CDR3 comprises 16 residues. V lost 4 bases to trimming and J lost 5 bases; unmatched junction nucleotides: 9. CDR3 protein: CASSRTGTGRTGELFF. The CDR3 DNA reads as TGTGCCAGCAGCCGGACCGGGACAGGGAGGACCGGGGAGCTGTTTTTT.

The sample holds one count of this clone. This chain links TRBV7-9 with TRBJ1-1; D gene ambiguous. The CDR3 has 12 amino acids. The germline V and J ends were trimmed by 5 bases and 5 bases, with 9 bases remaining between them. Germline loops: CDR1 SEHNR, CDR2 FQNEAQ (reference sequence). The CDR3 reads CASSIGETEAFF. The DNA of the CDR3 is TGTGCCAGCAGCATCGGGGAGACTGAAGCTTTCTTT.

The chain recombines TRBV6-6 with TRBJ2-7, with 8 nucleotides matching TRBD2. Germline-derived CDR1 and CDR2 are MNHNY and SVGAGI (reference sequence). This CDR3 contains 15 residues. The J segment lost 7 bases and the V segment lost 4 bases, leaving 12 bases of the junction unmatched. This chain's CDR3 is CASSSQTGGPEEQYF. In DNA form, the CDR3 reads TGTGCCAGCAGTTCCCAAACGGGAGGGCCTGAAGAGCAGTACTTC.

The chain recombines TRBV29-1 with TRBJ2-3; weak D call: TRBD1 (6 bases). CDR3 size: 15 residues. Trimming stripped 8 bases from V and 4 bases from J, with 22 bases between. The germline V gene encodes CDR1 SQVTM and CDR2 ANQGSEA. In DNA form, the CDR3 reads TGCAGCTTAACCCTCTTGGGGGCTTGGGCAGATACGCAGTATTTT. It is translated as CSLTLLGAWADTQYF.

The rearrangement links TRBV5-6 to TRBJ2-4; TRBD1 might be the D (6 bases). Trimming removed 2 bases at V and 12 bases at J, with 15 bases between. Germline V gene lookup returns CDR1 SGHDT and CDR2 YYEEEE. The CDR3 sequence is 13 residues long. The CDR3 loop reads CASSFTGRSSQYF. As DNA, the CDR3 is TGTGCCAGCAGCTTTACAGGGCGGTCATCTCAGTACTTC. The full variable domain, with the rest looked up from reference TRBV5-6 and TRBJ2-4, is DAGVTQSPTHLIKTRGQQVTLRCSPKSGHDTVSWYQQALGQGPQFIFQYYEEEERQRGNFPDRFSGHQFPNYSSELNVNALLLGDSALYLCASSFTGRSSQYFGAGTRLSVL.

The chain links TRBV7-2 to TRBJ1-1; D unresolved. The CDR3 spans 13 residues. Trimming cost V 5 bases and J 4 bases, with 11 bases left between them. Germline values: CDR1 SGHTA, CDR2 FQGNSA. The CDR3 loop is CASSRTHGTEAFF. The DNA for the CDR3 is TGTGCCAGCAGCCGCACGCATGGCACTGAAGCTTTCTTT.

This chain joins TRBV27 and TRBJ1-4; D not certain. Germline CDR1 is MNHEY and CDR2 is SMNVEV (reference sequence). The CDR3 has 14 amino acids. The V end was cut by 5 bases, the J end by 0 bases, with 7 bases between. CDR3 sequence (DNA): TGTGCCAGCAGTCGTCAGGCAACTAATGAAAAACTGTTTTTT. Translation gives CASSRQATNEKLFF.

The chain couples TRBV7-3 to TRBJ2-1, with 10 nucleotides matching TRBD2. From germline, CDR1 is SGHTA and CDR2 FQGTGA. This CDR3 is 14 amino acids long. J was trimmed by 7 bases and V by 4 bases; bases with no gene match: 4. This chain's CDR3 is CASSYLAGDNEQFF. For the CDR3, the DNA is TGTGCCAGCAGCTATCTAGCGGGGGATAATGAGCAGTTCTTC.

The genes are TRBV29-1 and TRBJ1-1; no reliable D call. Germline CDR1 SQVTM, CDR2 ANQGSEA. This CDR3 has 13 residues. Trimming cost V 4 bases and J 0 bases, with 9 bases left between them. CDR3 in amino acids: CSVANIVNTEAFF. CDR3 nucleotides: TGCAGCGTTGCTAACATTGTGAACACTGAAGCTTTCTTT.

This chain connects TRBV19 to TRBJ2-7; 7 bases are shared with TRBD1. The CDR3 runs to 15 residues. Germline CDR1 is LNHDA and CDR2 is SQIVND (reference sequence). V trimming: 7 bases; J trimming: 3 bases; junction bases outside the gene matches: 12. The CDR3 DNA sequence: TGTGCCAGTACCGAGGGGTCAGGGGGTGGCTACGAGCAGTACTTC. Protein product: CASTEGSGGGYEQYF.

This clone came up once. This rearrangement joins TRBV5-1 to TRBJ2-3, with D unresolved. The CDR3 covers 12 residues. Trimming took 0 bases from V and 5 from J, leaving 4 bases between them. The germline CDR1 and CDR2 sequences are SGHRS and YFSETQ. CDR3 loop: CASSLERDTQYF. The CDR3 region has the DNA TGCGCCAGCAGCTTGGAGAGAGATACGCAGTATTTT.

The rearrangement joins TRBV7-9 to TRBJ2-7; weak D call: TRBD2 (6 bases). The germline V and J ends were trimmed by 1 base and 5 bases, with 6 bases remaining between them. The CDR3 sequence is 12 residues long. Germline CDR1 reads SEHNR; CDR2 reads FQNEAQ (reference sequence). Written as DNA, the CDR3 is TGTGCCAGCAGCTTAGGACTAGACGAGCAGTACTTC. Translation: CASSLGLDEQYF.

V gene TRBV6-4 combines with J gene TRBJ1-5; the D gene is possibly TRBD1 (6 bases). The V gene lost 5 bases and the J gene lost 1 base, with 9 bases spanning the gap. This CDR3 spans 14 amino acids. The germline V gene has CDR1 MRHNA and CDR2 SNTAGT. CDR3 DNA sequence: TGTGCCAGCAGTCCACAGGGAAGCAATCAGCCCCAGCATTTT. Protein product: CASSPQGSNQPQHF.

The chain combines TRBV4-2 with TRBJ2-1; 8 nucleotides match TRBD2. Germline lookup yields CDR1 LGHNA and CDR2 YNFKEQ. CDR3 length: 17 residues. After removal of 4 bases from V and 4 bases from J, the junction contained 12 bases not matched to a gene. The chain's CDR3 is CASSPRASGGLYNEQFF. The CDR3 DNA sequence: TGTGCCAGCAGCCCACGGGCCAGCGGGGGCTTGTACAATGAGCAGTTCTTC.

V and J are TRBV15 and TRBJ1-2; unclear D gene. Germline assignment: CDR1 LNHNV and CDR2 YYDKDF (reference sequence). The CDR3 sequence is 13 residues long. Deletions cut 5 bases from V and 0 bases from J, with 7 bases between. The CDR3 loop reads CATSVGTNYGYTF. In nucleotides, the CDR3 is TGTGCCACCAGCGTCGGGACTAACTATGGCTACACCTTC.

The V gene is TRBV4-2, the J gene TRBJ1-5; D unclear. The CDR3 is made up of 14 amino acids. Germline V gene data show CDR1 as LGHNA and CDR2 as YNFKEQ. Trimming removed 0 bases from V and 9 bases from J, with 12 bases in between. As DNA, the CDR3 is TGTGCCAGCAGCCAAGATCGCCACACACCGCCCCAGCATTTT. Its translation: CASSQDRHTPPQHF.